This TCR beta chain was profiled in a study of T cells in localized non-small cell lung cancer. Data came from immunoSEQ multiplex PCR; TCRdb stores just in-frame clones and leaves some out. Of tens of thousands of clones listed, just under 85% are singletons. Concerning this clone: The antigen is undetermined.

Germline V gives CDR1 GTSNPN, CDR2 SVGIG (reference sequence). Trimming pared 0 bases from V and 4 bases from J, leaving 12 bases between. This CDR3 is 14 amino acids long. Study outcomes and limitations: There was higher T cell clonality in uninvolved adjacent lung than in tumor, and it was highest there.

The sequences come from peripheral blood, collected before any cancer treatment. V and J are TRBV30 and TRBJ1-1, with D uncertain. The clonotype was recovered from a female donor at least 60 years old with stage I lung adenocarcinoma. The CDR3 DNA is TGTGCCTGGAGTGTTGGGTCCAGCCTCACTGAAGCTTTCTTT. Its translation: CAWSVGSSLTEAFF.